The TCR beta chain described here comes from a study of technical replicates of blood from a handful of donors. This CDR3 is built from 16 residues. The V gene lost 4 bases and the J gene lost 4 bases, with 16 bases spanning the gap. Germline-derived CDR1 and CDR2 are SNHLY and FYNNEI. Profiling relied on immunoSEQ multiplex PCR, and the TCRdb table lists in-frame clones only, not all of them. The data contain tens of thousands of clones, 94% of them singletons. The sequencing sample was made of T cells isolated from PBMCs. The clonotype originates from a human donor in good health. The rearrangement joins TRBV2 to TRBJ2-2, with D maybe TRBD2 (7 bases). The CDR3, as DNA: TGTGCCAGCAGTGTTGGTGGGGGGGGCCGCACCGGGGAGCTGTTTTTT. Its translation is CASSVGGGGRTGELFF. The full variable domain, completed using reference TRBV2 and TRBJ2-2, is EPEVTQTPSHQVTQMGQEVILRCVPISNHLYFYWYRQILGQKVEFLVSFYNNEISEKSEIFDDQFSVERPDGSNFTLKIRSTKLEDSAMYFCASSVGGGGRTGELFFGEGSRLTVL.